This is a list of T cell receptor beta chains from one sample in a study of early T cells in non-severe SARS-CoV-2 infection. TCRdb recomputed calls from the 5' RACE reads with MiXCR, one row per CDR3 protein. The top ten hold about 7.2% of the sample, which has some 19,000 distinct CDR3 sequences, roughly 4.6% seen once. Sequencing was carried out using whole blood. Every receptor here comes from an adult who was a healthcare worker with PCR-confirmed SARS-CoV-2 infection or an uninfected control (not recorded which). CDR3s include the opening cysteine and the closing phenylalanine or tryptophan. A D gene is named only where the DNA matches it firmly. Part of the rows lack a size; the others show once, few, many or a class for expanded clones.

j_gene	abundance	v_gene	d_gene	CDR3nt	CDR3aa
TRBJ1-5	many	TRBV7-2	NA	TGTGCCAGCAGCTTAGTGGGCAGGGGAGATCAGCCCCAGCATTTT	CASSLVGRGDQPQHF
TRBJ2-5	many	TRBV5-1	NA	TGCGCCAGCAGCTTACAGACAAACACAGAGACCCAGTACTTC	CASSLQTNTETQYF
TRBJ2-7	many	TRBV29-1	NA	TGCAGCGTTGAAGTACGTGACTACGAGCAGTACTTC	CSVEVRDYEQYF
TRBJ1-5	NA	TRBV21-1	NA	TGTGCCAGCAGCAAACCCGGGACAGCGACTGAGTATAGCAATCAGCCCCAGCATTTT	CASSKPGTATEYSNQPQHF
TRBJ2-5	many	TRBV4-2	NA	TGTGCCAGCAGCCAAGAGGCAGACAAAGAGACCCAGTACTTC	CASSQEADKETQYF
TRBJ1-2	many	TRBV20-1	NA	TGCAGTGCTAGTTCCCTGAACTATGGCTACACCTTC	CSASSLNYGYTF
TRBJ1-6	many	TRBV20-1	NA	TGCAGTGCTAGGTTGAGCCTCAATTCACCCCTCCACTTT	CSARLSLNSPLHF
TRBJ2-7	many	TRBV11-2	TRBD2	TGTGCCAGCAGCCCTGGGGTAGCGGGGGGCCTTATCTACGAGCAGTACTTC	CASSPGVAGGLIYEQYF
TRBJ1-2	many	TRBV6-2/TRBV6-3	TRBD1	TGTGCCAGCAGTCGGACAGGGCGCGATGGCTACACCTTC	CASSRTGRDGYTF
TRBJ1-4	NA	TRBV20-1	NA	TGCAGTGCTAGAGATAGTCGTGCTAATGAAAAACTGTTTTTT	CSARDSRANEKLFF
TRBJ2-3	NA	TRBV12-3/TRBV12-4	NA	TGTGCCTGCAGTTTTTCAGGGGAGGGAGATACGCAGTATTTC	CACSFSGEGDTQYF
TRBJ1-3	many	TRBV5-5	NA	TGTGCCAGCAGCTTTCCCGGGACTGGAAACACCATATATTTT	CASSFPGTGNTIYF
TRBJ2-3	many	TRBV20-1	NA	TGCAGTGCTAGAGACGGGGGCCCTAGCACAGATACGCAGTATTTT	CSARDGGPSTDTQYF
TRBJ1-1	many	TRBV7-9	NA	TGTGCCAGCAGCTTCGGAGATCATGCTTTCTTT	CASSFGDHAFF
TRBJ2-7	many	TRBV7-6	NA	TGTGCCAGCAGCTTATTAGCCGGGGGCAACCGCTACGAGCAGTACTTC	CASSLLAGGNRYEQYF
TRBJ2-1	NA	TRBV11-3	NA	TGTGCCAGCAGCTTAGTCAGGGGCTATGAGCAGTTCTTC	CASSLVRGYEQFF
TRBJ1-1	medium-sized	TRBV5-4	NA	TGTGCCAGCAGACCGATGATACAGGGTGAAGCTTTCTTT	CASRPMIQGEAFF
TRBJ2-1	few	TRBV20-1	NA	TGCAGTGCTAGAGCCCGTACCTCCTACAATGAGCAGTTCTTC	CSARARTSYNEQFF
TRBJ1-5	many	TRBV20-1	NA	TGCAGTGCTAGAGAGCAGGCCCGGGGCAATCAGCCCCAGCATTTT	CSAREQARGNQPQHF
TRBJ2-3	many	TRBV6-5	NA	TGTGCCAGCAGTTTAGGCAGTAGCACAGATACGCAGTATTTT	CASSLGSSTDTQYF
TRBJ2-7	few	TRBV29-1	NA	TGCAGCGTTGAGGGTTCCTTGGACAGCGCCTACGAGCAGTACTTC	CSVEGSLDSAYEQYF
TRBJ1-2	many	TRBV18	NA	TGTGCCAGCTCACCATGGGGAAACTATGGCTACACCTTC	CASSPWGNYGYTF
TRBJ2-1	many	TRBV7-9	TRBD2	TGTGCCAGCTCCGAAGCCCGGCTAGCGGGGGAGGGTGAGCAGTTCTTC	CASSEARLAGEGEQFF
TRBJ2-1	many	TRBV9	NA	TGTGCCAGCAGCGTAACTTTGTACAATGAGCAGTTCTTC	CASSVTLYNEQFF
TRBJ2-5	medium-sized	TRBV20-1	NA	TGCAGTGCTAGAGTCGGGCGGTCCAGAGAGACCCAGTACTTC	CSARVGRSRETQYF
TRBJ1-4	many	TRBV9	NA	TGTGCCAGCAGCACTGGAGGAATCGGAAAACTGTTTTTT	CASSTGGIGKLFF
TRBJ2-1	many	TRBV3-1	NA	TGTGCCAGCAGCCAACTCCGGGGTTTCCGAAGCTCCTACAATGAGCAGTTCTTC	CASSQLRGFRSSYNEQFF
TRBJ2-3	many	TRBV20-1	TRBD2	TGCAGTGCATCTTATAGTCCGGGGGGAGGAGATACGCAGTATTTT	CSASYSPGGGDTQYF
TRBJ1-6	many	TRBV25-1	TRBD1	TGTGCCAGCAGGGCCCCCGGGACAGTAGCTTATAATTCACCCCTCCACTTT	CASRAPGTVAYNSPLHF
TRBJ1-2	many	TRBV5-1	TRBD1	TGCGCCAGCAGCTTGGATTCCAGGGGGCGCGACTACACCTTC	CASSLDSRGRDYTF
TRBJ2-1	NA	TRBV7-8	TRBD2	TGTGCCAGCAGCTTACCTGGGACTAGCTATGAGCAGTTCTTC	CASSLPGTSYEQFF
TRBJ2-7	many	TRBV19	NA	TGTGCCAGTAGTACTAAGACAGGATACTACGAGCAGTACTTC	CASSTKTGYYEQYF
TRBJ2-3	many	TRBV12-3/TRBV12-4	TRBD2	TGTGCCAGCAGTTCCTTGACTAGCGGAACCACAGATACGCAGTATTTT	CASSSLTSGTTDTQYF
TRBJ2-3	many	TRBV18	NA	TGTGCCAGCTCACGGACTAGCACAGATACGCAGTATTTT	CASSRTSTDTQYF
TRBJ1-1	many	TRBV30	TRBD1	TGTGCCTGGGACAGGGATTTGCCTGAAGCTTTCTTT	CAWDRDLPEAFF
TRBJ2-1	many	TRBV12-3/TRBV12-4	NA	TGTGCCAGCAGACGGGGCGCTCTCAACAATGAGCAGTTCTTC	CASRRGALNNEQFF
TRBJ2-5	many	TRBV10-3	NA	TGTGCCATCAGTGAGAGGCAAGAGACCCAGTACTTC	CAISERQETQYF
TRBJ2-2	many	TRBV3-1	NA	TGTGCCAGCAGCACGGACTTAGCGAACACCGGGGAGCTGTTTTTT	CASSTDLANTGELFF
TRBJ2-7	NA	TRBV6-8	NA	TGTGCCAGCAGTTACCCAGAGCAGTACTTC	CASSYPEQYF
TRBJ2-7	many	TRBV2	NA	TGTGCCAGCAGTGATGCGGCGGGGTACTACGAGCAGTACTTC	CASSDAAGYYEQYF
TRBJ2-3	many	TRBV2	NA	TGTGCCAGCAGTGCCGCAAGGGGACATAGCACAGATACGCAGTATTTT	CASSAARGHSTDTQYF
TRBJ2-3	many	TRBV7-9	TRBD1	TGTGCCAGCAGCCCGTACACAGGGGGCAGAACAGATACGCAGTATTTT	CASSPYTGGRTDTQYF
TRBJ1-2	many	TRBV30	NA	TGTGCCTGGAGGGACAGTAACTATGGCTACACCTTC	CAWRDSNYGYTF
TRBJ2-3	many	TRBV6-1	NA	TGTGCCAGCAACCCGGACGGAGGGACTTGGGATACGCAGTATTTT	CASNPDGGTWDTQYF
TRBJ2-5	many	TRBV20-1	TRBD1	TGCAGTGCAAAGAAACAGGGGATTCTTTCTTCAGAGACCCAGTACTTC	CSAKKQGILSSETQYF
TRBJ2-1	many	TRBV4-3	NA	TGCGCCAGCAGCCAAGAGGCTCAGCTCTACAATGAGCAGTTCTTC	CASSQEAQLYNEQFF
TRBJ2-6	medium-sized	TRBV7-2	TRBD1	TGTGCCAGCAGCTTTGACAGGGGGCTTGCGGGGGCCAACGTCCTGACTTTC	CASSFDRGLAGANVLTF
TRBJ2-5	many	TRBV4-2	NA	TGTGCCAGCAGTCAAGCCCCAACCGAGTACCAAGAGACCCAGTACTTC	CASSQAPTEYQETQYF
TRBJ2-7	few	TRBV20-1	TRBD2	TGCAGTGCTAGAGAGGCGGGGGGCCCCTACGAGCAGTACTTC	CSAREAGGPYEQYF
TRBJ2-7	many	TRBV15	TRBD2	TGTGCCACCAGCATAAGCCTAGCGGGGGTCGAGCAGTACTTC	CATSISLAGVEQYF
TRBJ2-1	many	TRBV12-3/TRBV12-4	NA	TGTGCCAGCAGTTTCGAACGGGGGAGCTCCTACAATGAGCAGTTCTTC	CASSFERGSSYNEQFF
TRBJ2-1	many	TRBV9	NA	TGTGCCAGCGTAGACTCCTCTAGTCATGAGCAGTTCTTC	CASVDSSSHEQFF
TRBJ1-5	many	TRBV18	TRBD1	TGTGCCAGCTCACCGCTCGGGACAGGCAGCAATCAGCCCCAGCATTTT	CASSPLGTGSNQPQHF
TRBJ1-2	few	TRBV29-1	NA	TGCAGCGTTATCGTTACGCGGGTGGATGCAGGCTACACCTTC	CSVIVTRVDAGYTF
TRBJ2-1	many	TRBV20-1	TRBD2	TGCAGTGCTTCGCGGGGGGGCCTGAATGAGCAGTTCTTC	CSASRGGLNEQFF